Listed here is a single TCR beta chain. This sample stems from a study of T cell changes during pregnancy in multiple sclerosis. Sequenced by immunoSEQ multiplex PCR; TCRdb stores in-frame clones only, minus some. The sample contains some 60,000 clones, 89% of which appear only once. This CDR3 has 13 residues. Germline CDR1 is MNHNY and CDR2 is SVGAGI (reference sequence). The V and J ends lost 7 bases and 4 bases, in that order; junction bases with no gene match: 5. The chain couples TRBV6-6 to TRBJ1-2; 8 nucleotides align to TRBD1. The source material was peripheral blood, sampled after pregnancy. The origin of this receptor is a female donor with multiple sclerosis, enrolled in a pregnancy study. The CDR3 coding sequence is TGTGCCAGCAATCGACAGGGGACCTATGGCTACACCTTC. It specifies CASNRQGTYGYTF.